This T cell receptor (beta chain) was identified during a study of shared clonotypes between healthy human individuals. General study results and limits: Generally, naive subsets (rather than memory subsets) showed larger estimated richness. In contrast to clonotypes shared by all four donors, non-shared clonotypes had lower generation probabilities. Since donors were few, the genetic and exposure-history diversity represented was limited.

Using immunoSEQ multiplex PCR, the repertoire was profiled, and TCRdb retains in-frame clones only, with some absent. This sample has some 1,100,000 clones, with about 84% found just once. Splitting the CD4+ cells yielded a CD45RA+ naive subset and a CD45RA-negative memory subset. Trimming left V 3 bases short and J 2 bases short, with 8 bases between. The germline V gene encodes CDR1 SGHVS and CDR2 FQNEAQ. CDR3 length: 13 amino acids. Details on this clone: What it binds is unknown.

This sequence joins TRBV7-8 and TRBJ2-7; D is possibly TRBD1 (5 bases). The source of this sequence is a man aged 18 to 30 in good health. Some clones in this sample may be carry-over from other donors' samples. The sample comprised memory CD4+ T cells from PBMCs. Subset given: CD45RA-negative fraction. CDR3 nucleotide sequence: TGTGCCAGCAGCTTCTCAGGGACCTACGAGCAGTACTTC. Translated, it gives CASSFSGTYEQYF.